Below, 14 T cell receptor beta chains from the same sample are listed, as sequenced in a study of cytomegalovirus exposure and HLA in healthy donors. The method was immunoSEQ multiplex PCR; TCRdb's version includes in-frame clones alone and lacks a portion of them. The sample shows over 110,000 clones, roughly nine tenths of them seen only once. Material: PBMCs. These receptors originate from a man between 18 and 29 years old in good health and CMV-seronegative.

The rearrangement joins TRBV23-1 to TRBJ1-2; perhaps TRBD1 as D (6 bases). TRBV23-1 is known as an ORF, though its function is uncertain. The CDR3 consists of 17 residues. V was cut by 3 bases and J by 4 bases, with 21 bases left in between. CDR3 region: CASSQTTRTAYFYGYTF. The CDR3 nucleotides are TGCGCCAGCAGTCAGACGACCAGGACAGCTTACTTCTATGGCTACACCTTC.

This sequence joins TRBV13 and TRBJ2-1, with D possibly TRBD1 on 6 matching bases. Germline loops: CDR1 PRHDT, CDR2 FYEKMQ (reference sequence). Trimming cost V 4 bases and J 5 bases, with 21 bases left between them. The CDR3 has 17 residues. DNA for the CDR3: TGTGCCAGCAGCTCCCACGACAGGCGCTACATAAACAATGAGCAGTTCTTC. Protein sequence: CASSSHDRRYINNEQFF.

The chain links TRBV29-1 to TRBJ1-2, with TRBD1 matching over 10 bases. Trimming cost V 5 bases and J 4 bases; bases outside gene matches: 13. The CDR3 contains 16 residues. Germline V gene lookup returns CDR1 SQVTM and CDR2 ANQGSEA. The CDR3: CSVFSTTGGPAYGYTF. CDR3 DNA: TGCAGCGTTTTTTCAACGACAGGGGGCCCTGCCTATGGCTACACCTTC.

V and J are TRBV10-1 and TRBJ2-1; D not resolved. Germline assignment: CDR1 WNHNN and CDR2 SYGVQD (reference sequence). The V gene lost 4 bases and the J gene lost 4 bases, with 8 bases spanning the gap. CDR3 length equals 13 residues. The DNA for the CDR3 is TGCGCCAGCAGTGTGGCCATATACAATGAGCAGTTCTTC. This encodes CASSVAIYNEQFF.

This chain joins TRBV11-2 and TRBJ2-3; 7 bases agree with TRBD1. The germline gives CDR1 SGHAT, CDR2 FQNNGV. Trimming at V came to 4 bases and at J to 1 base, leaving 8 bases not matched to a gene. The CDR3 has 16 amino acids. In DNA form, the CDR3 reads TGTGCCAGCAGCTCCATACGAGGGGGCGGCACAGATACGCAGTATTTT. Protein sequence: CASSSIRGGGTDTQYF. The variable domain in full, completed from reference TRBV11-2 and TRBJ2-3, reads EAGVAQSPRYKIIEKRQSVAFWCNPISGHATLYWYQQILGQGPKLLIQFQNNGVVDDSQLPKDRFSAERLKGVDSTLKIQPAKLEDSAVYLCASSSIRGGGTDTQYFGPGTRLTVL.

This clone was picked up one time. The V call is TRBV5-1, the J call TRBJ2-3, with D perhaps matching TRBD1 (6 bases). V was trimmed by 4 bases and J by 1 base, leaving 7 bases between them. Germline V gene data show CDR1 as SGHRS and CDR2 as YFSETQ. This CDR3 is 13 amino acids long. Here the CDR3 DNA reads TGCGCCAGCAGCCACAGGGGCACAGATACGCAGTATTTT. It yields the protein CASSHRGTDTQYF. The whole variable domain, filled in from reference TRBV5-1 and TRBJ2-3, reads KAGVTQTPRYLIKTRGQQVTLSCSPISGHRSVSWYQQTPGQGLQFLFEYFSETQRNKGNFPGRFSGRQFSNSRSEMNVSTLELGDSALYLCASSHRGTDTQYFGPGTRLTVL.

The CDR3 sequence is CASSFDRSSYNEQFF. CDR3 in DNA: TGTGCCAGCAGTTTCGACAGGAGCTCCTACAATGAGCAGTTCTTC. The V and J genes are TRBV6-5 and TRBJ2-1; D is possibly TRBD1 (6 bases). Per germline, CDR1 MNHEY and CDR2 SVGAGI. V gave up 4 bases and J gave up 0 bases, with 10 bases separating them. The CDR3 has 15 amino acids.

The chain couples TRBV4-1 to TRBJ1-2, with 11 bases identical to TRBD1. V was pared by 4 bases and J by 6 bases, with 13 bases of the junction left unmatched. The CDR3 is 17 amino acids. Germline V CDR1 and CDR2: MGHRA, YSYEKL. The CDR3 bases are TGCGCCAGCAGCCCAGGGCCGGACGGGACAGGGGGGGATGGCTACACCTTC. Translated: CASSPGPDGTGGDGYTF.

This clone appeared a few times. The chain recombines TRBV19 with TRBJ2-7, with 11 bases matching TRBD1. Germline V gives CDR1 LNHDA, CDR2 SQIVND (reference sequence). The junction had 11 bases not matched to a gene; V was cut back by 9 bases and J by 4 bases. This CDR3 spans 15 amino acids. This chain's CDR3 is CASRTGDRGTYEQYF. The CDR3 DNA reads as TGTGCCAGCAGAACTGGGGACAGGGGGACGTACGAGCAGTACTTC.

This clone was counted once. This chain connects TRBV11-2 to TRBJ2-3, with 14 positions matching TRBD2. Germline lookup yields CDR1 SGHAT and CDR2 FQNNGV. This CDR3 spans 16 amino acids. The trim removed 5 bases at V and 2 bases at J, leaving 3 bases unmatched. The CDR3 here is CASSRTSGGTTDTQYF. Written as DNA, the CDR3 is TGTGCCAGCAGCCGGACTAGCGGGGGGACCACAGATACGCAGTATTTT.

The rearrangement links TRBV10-2 to TRBJ2-7; TRBD2 matches at 10 bases. This CDR3 region has 13 residues. The V and J ends lost 9 bases and 6 bases, in that order; junction bases with no gene match: 8. The germline CDR1 and CDR2 sequences are WSHSY and SAAADI. CDR3 sequence (DNA): TGCGCCAGTACACCGGGACTAGCGACCGAGCAGTACTTC. Protein sequence: CASTPGLATEQYF.

This clone came up once. The chain recombines TRBV5-4 with TRBJ2-3; D not resolved. The CDR3 is 15 residues long. CDR1 and CDR2 from the germline V gene are SGHNT and YYREEE (reference sequence). Trimming cost V 1 base and J 2 bases, with 11 bases left between them. This CDR3 is CASSLYQSFTDTQYF. The CDR3 DNA follows: TGTGCCAGCAGCTTGTATCAGTCATTCACAGATACGCAGTATTTT.

V usage is TRBV9 and J usage is TRBJ1-1, with a possible D match to TRBD1 (6 bases). The CDR3 runs 15 residues. The germline V and J ends were trimmed by 2 bases and 0 bases, with 11 bases remaining between them. The germline gives CDR1 SGDLS, CDR2 YYNGEE. The CDR3 DNA sequence: TGTGCCAGCAGCGTTTCTTACAGGGTGAACACTGAAGCTTTCTTT. Its translation is CASSVSYRVNTEAFF.

The chain recombines TRBV6-6 with TRBJ2-7; no clear D gene. V lost 7 bases to trimming and J lost 3 bases, with 13 bases between them. This CDR3 is built from 13 residues. Germline V gene data show CDR1 as MNHNY and CDR2 as SVGAGI (reference sequence). The CDR3 loop is CASTAIPNYEQYF. The CDR3 DNA sequence: TGTGCCAGCACCGCGATACCCAACTACGAGCAGTACTTC.